This T cell receptor (beta chain) was found in a study of blood T cell repertoires in COVID-19. Germline loops: CDR1 MNHEY, CDR2 SMNVEV (reference sequence). CDR3 length: 15 amino acids. V lost 5 bases to trimming and J lost 4 bases, with 17 bases between them. Original analysis: Reference gene primer amplification yielded estimated nucleated cell counts. Assay used: immunoSEQ multiplex PCR; TCRdb lists only in-frame clones, some missing. Clone size and the V and J calls come from that table; the DNA yielded D and trimming. The data hold 250,000 or so clones, with more than 75% observed a single time.

V is TRBV27 and J is TRBJ1-1; D is ambiguous. The source material was peripheral blood. The origin of this receptor is a woman between 35 and 50 years old who had recovered from COVID-19. This chain's CDR3 is CASSRGDTLGTEAFF. The CDR3, as DNA: TGTGCCAGCAGTCGGGGTGACACGTTAGGCACTGAAGCTTTCTTT.